The 31 T cell receptor beta chains presented below share a single source sample, sequenced in a study of T cell repertoires in cytomegalovirus infection. Their antigens remain unidentified. A single record per CDR3 protein comes from TCRdb applying MiXCR to the reads. The sample holds some 590,000 distinct CDR3 sequences, approximately 40% seen once. Sample: cultured PBMCs, taken from culture after CMV antigen stimulation. These receptors came from a human donor in good health (CMV status not recorded). Some clones in this sample may be carry-over from other donors' samples.

The chain couples TRBV12-3 or TRBV12-4 to TRBJ1-1, with 9 bases identical to TRBD1. Trimming at V came to 5 bases and at J to 4 bases, leaving 11 bases not matched to a gene. This CDR3 is built from 16 residues. For the CDR3, the DNA is TGTGCCAGCAGTCTTTTCGGGACAGGGCTGGGCACTGAAGCTTTCTTT. Its translation: CASSLFGTGLGTEAFF.

This clonotype has a handful of counts. This chain connects TRBV7-2 to TRBJ2-5; 11 bases fit TRBD1. The V and J ends lost 8 bases and 7 bases, in that order; junction bases with no gene match: 18. The CDR3 extends over 17 amino acids. Germline assignment: CDR1 SGHTA and CDR2 FQGNSA. CDR3 nucleotide sequence: TGTGCCAGCGGGCCACGGGACAGGGGGGCCCAAGGATGGACCCAGTACTTC. Its translation: CASGPRDRGAQGWTQYF.

The chain combines TRBV12-3 or TRBV12-4 with TRBJ2-1, with no clear D. The CDR3 runs to 14 residues. V was clipped by 1 base and J by 3 bases, with 7 bases between them. CDR3 amino acids: CASSLGRVYNEQFF. The CDR3 bases are TGTGCCAGCAGTTTAGGACGGGTCTACAATGAGCAGTTCTTC.

V usage is TRBV2 and J usage is TRBJ2-2; 9 bases align to TRBD1. Germline CDR1 is SNHLY and CDR2 is FYNNEI. After removal of 0 bases from V and 7 bases from J, the junction contained 9 bases not matched to a gene. The CDR3 covers 17 residues. Here the CDR3 reads CASSEAPGTGLNGELFF. The CDR3 DNA sequence: TGTGCCAGCAGTGAAGCGCCCGGGACAGGGTTGAACGGGGAGCTGTTTTTT.

The rearrangement uses TRBV28 and TRBJ1-6, with D unresolved. Between the trimmed V and J ends, which lost 2 bases and 14 bases, there was a span of 13 bases. The CDR3 runs to 13 residues. CDR1 and CDR2 (germline): MDHEN, SYDVKM. The CDR3 DNA sequence: TGTGCCAGCAGTTTAGACCAGGCCGGAACCCTCCACTTT. Amino acid sequence: CASSLDQAGTLHF. Filled out from reference TRBV28 and TRBJ1-6, the complete variable domain reads DVKVTQSSRYLVKRTGEKVFLECVQDMDHENMFWYRQDPGLGLRLIYFSYDVKMKEKGDIPEGYSVSREKKERFSLILESASTNQTSMYLCASSLDQAGTLHFGNGTRLTVT.

The chain carries TRBV5-1 and TRBJ2-1; 10 bases line up with TRBD2. V was clipped by 0 bases and J by 6 bases; unmatched bases: 3. Germline-derived CDR1 and CDR2 are SGHRS and YFSETQ. The CDR3 extends over 15 amino acids. CDR3 region: CASSLVVAGGNEQFF. The CDR3 DNA sequence: TGCGCCAGCAGCTTGGTAGTAGCGGGGGGCAATGAGCAGTTCTTC.

V and J are TRBV20-1 and TRBJ2-5, with TRBD2 identical over 13 bases. The CDR3 totals 17 residues. V shed 3 bases, J shed 5 bases, and the junction held 12 bases outside the gene matches. CDR1 is DFQATT and CDR2 is SNEGSKA in the germline V gene (reference sequence). Here the CDR3 DNA reads TGCAGTGCTAGCGAAGCTACCGGGACTAGCGGGGAGGAGACCCAGTACTTC. The encoded protein is CSASEATGTSGEETQYF.

J is TRBJ1-5 and V is TRBV10-2; no reliable D call. V was shortened by 3 bases and J by 1 base, with 10 bases between the two germline ends. Germline lookup yields CDR1 WSHSY and CDR2 SAAADI. This CDR3 spans 15 amino acids. The CDR3 DNA reads as TGCGCCAGCAGTGACTCCGGTTGGAGCAATCAGCCCCAGCATTTT. Translating it yields CASSDSGWSNQPQHF.

The CDR3 here is CASSMGDRTSPLHF. CDR3 DNA: TGTGCCAGCAGCATGGGGGACAGGACATCACCCCTCCACTTT. V and J are TRBV5-4 and TRBJ1-6; TRBD1 matches at 8 bases. This CDR3 has 14 residues. CDR1 SGHNT and CDR2 YYREEE come from the germline V gene (reference sequence). J gave up 10 bases and V 4 bases, and 7 bases lay outside the gene matches.

This clonotype has just one count. The genes are TRBV20-1 and TRBJ2-1, with TRBD1 matching over 9 bases. This CDR3 comprises 16 residues. The V gene's germline CDR1 is DFQATT and CDR2 SNEGSKA (reference sequence). J lost 0 bases, V lost 6 bases, and 9 bases had no gene match. The CDR3 is CSAVPGQGPSYNEQFF. CDR3 coding DNA: TGCAGTGCCGTCCCGGGACAGGGACCCTCCTACAATGAGCAGTTCTTC.

The V gene is TRBV10-3, the J gene TRBJ2-5; 8 bases agree with TRBD2. Germline-derived CDR1 and CDR2 are ENHRY and SYGVKD. CDR3 length: 15 amino acids. V dropped 3 bases and J dropped 5; count of bases not matched to a gene: 8. CDR3 region: CAISEGSGGPETQYF. The CDR3 DNA reads as TGTGCCATCAGTGAAGGGAGCGGGGGCCCGGAGACCCAGTACTTC.

The V and J genes are TRBV5-4 and TRBJ2-6, with no clear D. Trimming shortened V by 6 bases and J by 0 bases, and 13 bases separated the two germline ends. The CDR3 contains 16 residues. From germline, CDR1 is SGHNT and CDR2 YYREEE (reference sequence). CDR3 sequence reads: CASTSGSTSGANVLTF. In DNA, the CDR3 is TGTGCCAGCACGTCCGGGTCTACCTCTGGGGCCAACGTCCTGACTTTC.

The rearrangement links TRBV5-5 to TRBJ1-4; D is ambiguous. This CDR3 spans 14 amino acids. The V end was cut by 7 bases, the J end by 0 bases, with 10 bases between. CDR1 and CDR2 (germline): SGHKS, YYEKEE (reference sequence). The CDR3 DNA reads TGTGCCAGCTCGCGCTTTCCAACTAATGAAAAACTGTTTTTT. Translation: CASSRFPTNEKLFF.

This clonotype was counted at least ten times. Its ends do not fully match the called genes, so a read error is possible. The V call is TRBV5-1, the J call TRBJ2-7; TRBD2 aligns across 13 bases. Germline V gene data show CDR1 as SGHRS and CDR2 as YFSETQ. This CDR3 region has 13 residues. The CDR3 DNA follows: TGTGCCAGCAGCTTGGGACTAGCGGGGGAGCAGTACTTC. It translates to CASSLGLAGEQYF.

The DNA of the CDR3 is TGTGCCAGCAGCTTACTCGCCGGGACTCCGAGCTCCTACGAGCAGTACTTC. Translating it yields CASSLLAGTPSSYEQYF. The chain recombines TRBV11-2 with TRBJ2-7, with D possibly TRBD2 on 6 matching bases. V lost 2 bases, J lost 0 bases, and 17 bases lay in between. Germline loops: CDR1 SGHAT, CDR2 FQNNGV. This CDR3 has 17 residues.

This clonotype was seen a few times. The CDR3 sequence: CATSDPRGGGETQYF. CDR3 sequence (DNA): TGTGCCACCAGTGATCCCCGGGGGGGTGGAGAGACCCAGTACTTC. V usage is TRBV24-1 and J usage is TRBJ2-5; 8 bases match TRBD2. The V and J ends lost 3 bases and 4 bases, in that order; junction bases with no gene match: 6. There are 15 residues in the CDR3. Germline V gives CDR1 KGHDR, CDR2 SFDVKD.

This clonotype showed up just a few times. V gene TRBV18 combines with J gene TRBJ2-6, with a tentative D call TRBD1 (6 bases). The V and J ends lost 4 bases and 4 bases respectively, with 17 bases between them. CDR3 length equals 17 residues. Germline assignment: CDR1 KGHSH and CDR2 LQKENI. The CDR3 coding sequence is TGTGCCAGCTCACAGCGACAGGAAATCTCCGGGGCCAACGTCCTGACTTTC. This translates into CASSQRQEISGANVLTF.

The chain carries TRBV7-2 and TRBJ2-1; tentatively, D is TRBD2 (6 bases). This CDR3 spans 13 amino acids. Germline V gene sequence: CDR1 SGHTA, CDR2 FQGNSA. The germline V and J ends were trimmed by 1 base and 11 bases, with 12 bases remaining between them. This CDR3 is CASSLGGTPKQFF. CDR3 nucleotide sequence: TGTGCCAGCAGCTTAGGCGGGACCCCGAAGCAGTTCTTC.

V and J are TRBV19 and TRBJ2-1; D may be TRBD2 (5 bases). The CDR3 is 12 amino acids. Germline assignment: CDR1 LNHDA and CDR2 SQIVND (reference sequence). V lost 7 bases and J 9 bases, leaving 13 bases between the germline ends. CDR3: CASTGVWSEQFF. The CDR3 nucleotides are TGTGCCAGTACCGGGGTTTGGAGTGAGCAGTTCTTC.

The chain joins TRBV27 to TRBJ2-1; D call uncertain. The V and J ends lost 2 bases and 3 bases respectively, with 17 bases between them. Germline V gene data show CDR1 as MNHEY and CDR2 as SMNVEV (reference sequence). The CDR3 is made up of 17 amino acids. CDR3 nucleotide sequence: TGTGCCAGCAGTTTAGTTAAAGGCTCCCCTCGCTACAATGAGCAGTTCTTC. Translation gives CASSLVKGSPRYNEQFF.

This chain uses TRBV6-6 with TRBJ2-3, with 8 bases lining up with TRBD2. The V gene's germline CDR1 is MNHNY and CDR2 SVGAGI (reference sequence). The CDR3 runs to 16 residues. V lost 7 bases and J lost 2; bases outside the gene matches: 11. The CDR3 protein is CASTPRPAGVTDTQYF. The CDR3, as DNA: TGTGCCAGCACCCCTCGACCAGCGGGAGTCACAGATACGCAGTATTTT.

This clonotype has just a few counts. The J gene is TRBJ1-6, the V gene TRBV7-6; 7 bases are a match to TRBD1. CDR3 length: 14 residues. Per germline, CDR1 SGHVS and CDR2 FNYEAQ. J was trimmed by 7 bases and V by 4 bases; bases with no gene match: 4. The CDR3 nucleotides are TGTGCCAGCAGCTCCCGGGACAGCAATTCACCCCTCCACTTT. It encodes CASSSRDSNSPLHF.

This chain uses TRBV20-1 with TRBJ2-3; 9 bases are shared with TRBD2. V was pared by 3 bases and J by 5 bases, with 12 bases of the junction left unmatched. From germline, CDR1 is DFQATT and CDR2 SNEGSKA (reference sequence). The CDR3 has 16 residues. The CDR3 loop reads CSASPGVAGVEDTQYF. The CDR3 coding sequence is TGCAGTGCTAGCCCGGGGGTAGCGGGAGTAGAAGATACGCAGTATTTT.

In its sample, this clonotype was seen once. The chain links TRBV12-3 or TRBV12-4 to TRBJ2-7, with 8 nucleotides matching TRBD1. V lost 3 bases to trimming and J lost 7 bases; unmatched junction nucleotides: 14. The CDR3 extends over 16 amino acids. The CDR3, as DNA: TGTGCCAGCAGTTTTGTGGGGACAGGTATGGGTCGGGAGCAGTACTTC. Protein sequence: CASSFVGTGMGREQYF.

There are a few counts of this clonotype. V usage is TRBV20-1 and J usage is TRBJ1-3, with D uncertain. This CDR3 is 14 amino acids long. CDR1 and CDR2 (germline): DFQATT, SNEGSKA (reference sequence). Trimming stripped 5 bases from V and 1 base from J, with 12 bases between. CDR3 nucleotide sequence: TGCAGTGCTTCACCCGCGGGGTCTGGAAACACCATATATTTT. The encoded protein is CSASPAGSGNTIYF.

This clonotype has only a few counts. The V call is TRBV7-2, the J call TRBJ2-3; maybe TRBD2 (5 bases). The germline CDR1 and CDR2 sequences are SGHTA and FQGNSA. V was clipped by 0 bases and J by 2 bases, with 9 bases between them. The CDR3 extends over 15 amino acids. This CDR3 reads CASSLAGLVTDTQYF. DNA for the CDR3: TGTGCCAGCAGCTTAGCCGGACTCGTCACAGATACGCAGTATTTT.

The chain links TRBV20-1 to TRBJ1-2; 7 nucleotides agree with TRBD1. Losses at the gene ends were 1 base for V and 8 bases for J; bases not matched to a gene: 7. Germline values: CDR1 DFQATT, CDR2 SNEGSKA (reference sequence). CDR3 length: 13 residues. This chain's CDR3 is CSARVQGVGGYTF. DNA for the CDR3: TGCAGTGCTAGAGTTCAGGGGGTCGGGGGCTACACCTTC.

V usage is TRBV7-4 and J usage is TRBJ2-6; 10 bases fit TRBD2. This CDR3 is 18 amino acids long. V lost 5 bases to trimming and J lost 1 base; unmatched junction nucleotides: 8. Germline V gene sequence: CDR1 SGHVT, CDR2 SQSDAQ. The CDR3 region is CASSPRAGGPSGANVLTF. CDR3 coding DNA: TGTGCCAGCAGCCCTCGAGCGGGGGGGCCTTCTGGGGCCAACGTCCTGACTTTC.

The chain's CDR3 is CASSETAPQGEAFF. CDR3 nucleotides: TGTGCCAGCAGTGAAACTGCCCCACAGGGTGAAGCTTTCTTT. V and J are TRBV6-5 and TRBJ1-1; D is possibly TRBD1 (6 bases). The CDR3 runs 14 residues. CDR1 and CDR2 from the germline V gene are MNHEY and SVGAGI. Trimming cost V 5 bases and J 7 bases, with 17 bases left between them.

This rearrangement joins TRBV19 to TRBJ2-1; perhaps TRBD1 as D (5 bases). Trimming left V 3 bases short and J 10 bases short, with 10 bases between. The CDR3 runs to 12 residues. The germline CDR1 and CDR2 sequences are LNHDA and SQIVND (reference sequence). The CDR3 DNA reads TGTGCCAGTAGTATGGATTCAGGGGAGCAGTTCTTC. Translated, it gives CASSMDSGEQFF. Filled out from reference TRBV19 and TRBJ2-1, the complete variable domain reads DGGITQSPKYLFRKEGQNVTLSCEQNLNHDAMYWYRQDPGQGLRLIYYSQIVNDFQKGDIAEGYSVSREKKESFPLTVTSAQKNPTAFYLCASSMDSGEQFFGPGTRLTVL.

The chain is built from TRBV6-5 and TRBJ1-1; TRBD1 is a possible D gene (5 bases). This CDR3 is 16 amino acids long. Germline CDR1 and CDR2: MNHEY and SVGAGI. V lost 5 bases to trimming and J lost 4 bases, with 20 bases between them. In DNA, the CDR3 is TGTGCCAGCAGTGGCGGACAAAAGAGCATGGGCACTGAAGCTTTCTTT. This translates into CASSGGQKSMGTEAFF.